The TCR beta chain described here comes from a study of shared clonotypes between healthy human individuals. The CDR3 extends over 15 amino acids. Looked up from germline, CDR1 is KGHSH and CDR2 is LQKENI. V trimming: 0 bases; J trimming: 5 bases; junction bases outside the gene matches: 5. The protocol was immunoSEQ multiplex PCR, while the TCRdb copy is restricted to in-frame clones and leaves out a portion. The repertoire has under 1,100,000 clones, approximately 70% of them found once; the top ten carry approximately 1.5%. The chain has TRBV18 and TRBJ2-7, with 9 bases aligning to TRBD1. Sequenced sample: memory CD4+ T cells sorted from blood. Subset described: CD45RA-negative fraction. This TCR derives from a man younger than 35 in good health. The CDR3 protein is CASSPPGGQGHEQYF. For the CDR3, the DNA is TGTGCCAGCTCACCACCGGGGGGACAGGGCCACGAGCAGTACTTC.